The source of this T cell receptor beta chain is a study of beta chain features in type 1 diabetes. Study-wide points: TCRB CDR3s from Type 1 diabetes patients were moderately but significantly shorter in all four CD4+ subsets.

A note on this clone: What it binds is not known.

Germline V CDR1 and CDR2: SGHTA, FQGTGA. The CDR3 extends over 15 amino acids. J lost 4 bases, V lost 5 bases, and 9 bases had no gene match. TCRB transcripts that were expressed got sequenced, as all of the isolated RNA had been reverse transcribed. Only in-frame clones appear in the TCRdb table, and some are missing; sequencing was by immunoSEQ multiplex PCR. The repertoire includes approximately 600,000 clones, around an eighth of them detected once, and around 0.12% sits in the top ten. The chain is built from TRBV7-3 and TRBJ1-1, with 8 bases fitting TRBD1. The sequencing input was naive CD4+ T cells from blood. The sequence came from a young man with type 1 diabetes. The CDR3 protein is CASSPSGQAGTEAFF. In nucleotides, the CDR3 is TGTGCCAGCAGCCCGTCGGGACAGGCTGGCACTGAAGCTTTCTTT.